This entry lists 18 T cell receptor beta chains sequenced from one sample in a study of regulatory T cells in long-lasting Graves disease. Regarding time point: newly diagnosed GD, antithyroid drugs for less than 3 months. Making the TCR library involved RNA that had been extracted from PBMCs. HTBI primers from iRepertoire and Arm-PCR of CDR3 regions yielded the TCR beta libraries. One entry per CDR3 protein, called by TCRdb with MiXCR from the multiplex PCR reads. The sample lists 550,000 to 650,000 distinct CDR3 sequences, approximately 16% occurring once. These data also formed part of another study, on T cells in Graves' hyperthyroidism and ophthalmopathy.

Here the sequenced sample was peripheral blood mononuclear cells (PBMCs), taken at new diagnosis, from a patient treated with antithyroid drugs. These receptors originate from a man between 18 and 35 years old with Graves disease.

This clonotype occurred many times. The chain uses TRBV20-1 and TRBJ2-1, with TRBD2 as a possible D gene (5 bases). V dropped 6 bases and J dropped 1 base, with 16 bases sitting between them. The CDR3 consists of 15 residues. Germline V gene data show CDR1 as DFQATT and CDR2 as SNEGSKA (reference sequence). CDR3 DNA: TGCAGTGCGGTACCTACTAGACTTTCCTACAATGAGCAGTTCTTC. Translated, it gives CSAVPTRLSYNEQFF.

In this sample, this clonotype turned up many times. The V gene is TRBV15, the J gene TRBJ2-3; a possible D gene is TRBD2 (6 bases). Between the trimmed V and J ends, which lost 1 base and 6 bases, there was a span of 17 bases. Per the germline V gene, CDR1 is LNHNV and CDR2 is YYDKDF (reference sequence). The CDR3 extends over 16 amino acids. CDR3 residues: CATSRAGTPWGDTQYF. The CDR3 coding sequence is TGTGCCACCAGCAGAGCCGGGACTCCGTGGGGGGATACGCAGTATTTT.

At least ten counts were recorded for this clonotype. A junction end diverges from the germline sequence, so it may reflect a read error. The CDR3: CASSDSFNRPSNQPQHF. CDR3 coding DNA: TGCGCCAGCAGTGATTCCTTTAACCGGCCCAGCAATCAGCCCCAGCATTTT. The chain links TRBV6-2 or TRBV6-3 to TRBJ1-5; D unresolved. Germline lookup yields CDR1 MNHEY and CDR2 SVGEGT. This CDR3 has 17 amino acids.

This clonotype came up many times. The CDR3 loop reads CSAQAVAWETARETQYF. CDR3 in DNA: TGCAGTGCGCAAGCTGTAGCCTGGGAGACCGCCCGGGAGACCCAGTACTTC. The chain couples TRBV20-1 to TRBJ2-5; possibly TRBD2 for D (5 bases). Germline assignment: CDR1 DFQATT and CDR2 SNEGSKA (reference sequence). This CDR3 region has 17 residues. Trimming stripped 6 bases from V and 5 bases from J, with 28 bases between.

This clonotype came up a few times. This rearrangement joins TRBV9 to TRBJ2-2; possible D gene TRBD1, 6 bases. Trimming shortened V by 4 bases and J by 4 bases, and 20 bases separated the two germline ends. The CDR3 has 17 residues. Germline CDR1 is SGDLS and CDR2 is YYNGEE. The CDR3 region has the DNA TGTGCCAGCAGCTTATCCATGGGGGCGGATGTCACCGGGGAGCTGTTTTTT. Its translation is CASSLSMGADVTGELFF.

This clonotype was counted ten times or more. The genes are TRBV7-2 and TRBJ2-3; 7 bases are shared with TRBD2. The J segment lost 5 bases and the V segment lost 5 bases, leaving 10 bases of the junction unmatched. Germline V gives CDR1 SGHTA, CDR2 FQGNSA. The CDR3 runs 15 residues. CDR3 sequence reads: CASSPFAGAGDTQYF. CDR3 DNA sequence: TGTGCCAGCAGCCCCTTCGCGGGAGCGGGAGATACGCAGTATTTT.

The sample holds a few counts of this clonotype. The chain uses TRBV6-1 and TRBJ1-1; D is possibly TRBD1 (5 bases). V was cut by 6 bases and J by 1 base, with 12 bases left in between. The germline gives CDR1 MNHNS, CDR2 SASEGT. CDR3 length: 14 amino acids. Written as DNA, the CDR3 is TGTGCCAGCAGACGAGGGACTGGGAACACTGAAGCTTTCTTT. Its translation: CASRRGTGNTEAFF.

J is TRBJ2-2 and V is TRBV5-5, with D uncertain. This CDR3 region has 16 residues. Germline CDR1 reads SGHKS; CDR2 reads YYEKEE (reference sequence). The V gene lost 4 bases and the J gene lost 6 bases, with 19 bases spanning the gap. The CDR3 DNA follows: TGTGCCAGCAGCCCTCTGACCCACGGTAGCTCCGGGGAGCTGTTTTTT. As protein: CASSPLTHGSSGELFF.

Concerning this clonotype: Without the conserved terminal phenylalanine or tryptophan, this CDR3 likely stems from a read error. The chain is built from TRBV27 and TRBJ2-7; TRBD2 matches 14 bases. With V trimmed by 5 bases and J by 0 bases, 3 bases remained unmatched. This CDR3 region has 16 residues. Germline V gene lookup returns CDR1 MNHEY and CDR2 SMNVEV (reference sequence). The CDR3 nucleotides read TGTGCCAGCAGTCCTGGGACTAGCGGGAGCTCCTACGAGCAGTACTCC. Amino acids: CASSPGTSGSSYEQYS.

The chain couples TRBV29-1 to TRBJ2-7; a possible D gene is TRBD1 (6 bases). Germline V gene sequence: CDR1 SQVTM, CDR2 ANQGSEA. V was trimmed by 0 bases and J by 2 bases, leaving 14 bases between them. This CDR3 is built from 15 residues. The CDR3 is CSVEDEAGAPYEQYF. As DNA, the CDR3 is TGCAGCGTTGAAGATGAGGCAGGGGCGCCCTACGAGCAGTACTTC.

This clonotype was seen repeatedly, ten times or more. This rearrangement joins TRBV29-1 to TRBJ1-2, with D unresolved. This CDR3 comprises 13 residues. Per germline, CDR1 SQVTM and CDR2 ANQGSEA. Trimming took off 4 bases at V and 5 bases at J, with 14 bases between the two ends. The CDR3 DNA reads as TGCAGCGTTGGAGTGGAGGCCGGGTATGGCTACACCTTC. Translated, it gives CSVGVEAGYGYTF. Full variable domain (remainder filled in from reference TRBV29-1 and TRBJ1-2): SAVISQKPSRDICQRGTSLTIQCQVDSQVTMMFWYRQQPGQSLTLIATANQGSEATYESGFVIDKFPISRPNLTFSTLTVSNMSPEDSSIYLCSVGVEAGYGYTFGSGTRLTVV.

Concerning this clonotype itself: Being one base from a much bigger clone, this may be a read error. The chain couples TRBV7-9 to TRBJ2-3; perhaps TRBD2 as D (5 bases). Germline V gene data show CDR1 as SEHNR and CDR2 as FQNEAQ (reference sequence). This CDR3 spans 13 amino acids. In DNA form, the CDR3 reads TGTGCCGGCAGCTTAGCGAGTAGGGATACGCAGTATTTT. This translates into CAGSLASRDTQYF.

This clonotype was counted between two and nine times. The chain carries TRBV20-1 and TRBJ2-3, with 7 bases aligning to TRBD1. Germline lookup yields CDR1 DFQATT and CDR2 SNEGSKA (reference sequence). CDR3 size: 14 residues. The trim removed 4 bases at V and 1 base at J, leaving 5 bases unmatched. This CDR3 is CSAMRQGGTDTQYF. DNA of the CDR3: TGCAGTGCTATGAGACAGGGCGGCACAGATACGCAGTATTTT.

In its sample, this clonotype was seen a few times. V usage is TRBV7-9 and J usage is TRBJ2-1; no reliable D call. V was clipped by 1 base and J by 10 bases, with 11 bases between them. The V gene's germline CDR1 is SEHNR and CDR2 FQNEAQ (reference sequence). The CDR3 has 13 residues. CDR3 residues: CASSLVGFGEQFF. Written as DNA, the CDR3 is TGTGCCAGCAGCTTAGTAGGATTTGGAGAGCAGTTCTTC.

A note on this clonotype: With only one base between it and a far larger clone, this is likely a read error. CDR3 bases: TGTGCCAGCTCACCAATTCAAGCGGATGAGCAGTACTTC. It translates to CASSPIQADEQYF. The genes are TRBV18 and TRBJ2-5, with D tentatively TRBD2 (5 bases). V dropped 2 bases and J dropped 11 bases, with 15 bases sitting between them. The germline gives CDR1 KGHSH, CDR2 LQKENI. This CDR3 has 13 residues.

This clonotype showed up just once. This sequence is one base from a far larger clone and is likely a read error. The chain links TRBV6-2 or TRBV6-3 to TRBJ2-7; TRBD2 might be the D (6 bases). CDR1 and CDR2 from the germline V gene are MNHEY and SVGEGT. This CDR3 is built from 16 residues. Here the CDR3 DNA reads TGTGCCAGCACTCCCGACTTGGCTAGCGTATCCTACAAGCAGTACTTC. It specifies CASTPDLASVSYKQYF.

This clonotype has only a few counts. The rearrangement joins TRBV27 to TRBJ1-5; 7 bases fit TRBD1. V was clipped by 6 bases and J by 1 base; unmatched bases: 9. Germline V gene lookup returns CDR1 MNHEY and CDR2 SMNVEV (reference sequence). This CDR3 spans 16 amino acids. The CDR3 sequence: CASRVRGGRSNQPQHF. CDR3 nucleotide sequence: TGTGCCAGCAGGGTCCGAGGGGGCCGGAGCAATCAGCCCCAGCATTTT.

This clonotype showed up just a few times. V and J are TRBV7-2 and TRBJ2-3; weak D call: TRBD2 (6 bases). With 5 bases removed from V and 4 bases from J, the gap between germline ends came to 13 bases. Germline-derived CDR1 and CDR2 are SGHTA and FQGNSA. CDR3 length: 14 residues. As DNA, the CDR3 is TGTGCCAGCAGCCGACTAGTTATGGCAGATACGCAGTATTTT. It is translated as CASSRLVMADTQYF.